A single sample gave rise to the 21 T cell receptor beta chains below, sequenced in a study of blood T cells in healthy people across ages. It was with a sample-barcoded 5' primer and a J-beta primer mix that a second PCR of roughly 6 to 12 cycles was run. TCRdb reprocessed the 5' RACE reads with MiXCR, giving one entry per CDR3 protein. In the table there are fewer than 700,000 distinct CDR3 sequences, less than 60% of which are singletons. The specimen was blood. These receptor sequences come from a man aged 80 or over in good health.

This sequence joins TRBV7-2 and TRBJ2-7; D perhaps matches TRBD2 (6 bases). This CDR3 is 15 amino acids long. Germline V CDR1 and CDR2: SGHTA, FQGNSA. V was clipped by 1 base and J by 3 bases, with 13 bases between them. The DNA for the CDR3 is TGTGCCAGCAGCTTAGAGCCCCTGGGGGGCTACGAGCAGTACTTC. Its translation: CASSLEPLGGYEQYF. Combining the CDR3 with reference TRBV7-2 and TRBJ2-7 gives the whole variable domain GAGVSQSPSNKVTEKGKDVELRCDPISGHTALYWYRQSLGQGLEFLIYFQGNSAPDKSGLPSDRFSAERTGGSVSTLTIQRTQQEDSAVYLCASSLEPLGGYEQYFGPGTRLTVT.

With regard to this clonotype: At one boundary the junction diverges from the germline segment, which might be a read error. The chain is built from TRBV6-6 and TRBJ1-2; D remains unclear. This CDR3 is built from 14 residues. Germline CDR1 is MNHNY and CDR2 is SVGAGI (reference sequence). The CDR3 reads CAGSYPDPLLGYTF. Written as DNA, the CDR3 is TGTGCCGGCAGTTACCCGGACCCGCTTTTAGGCTACACCTTC.

The rearrangement joins TRBV7-6 to TRBJ1-1; D unclear. Germline CDR1 and CDR2: SGHVS and FNYEAQ. V lost 2 bases and J 0 bases, leaving 13 bases between the germline ends. The CDR3 runs to 16 residues. This CDR3 reads CASSLLIQSMNTEAFF. The DNA of the CDR3 is TGTGCCAGCAGCTTATTAATCCAATCGATGAACACTGAAGCTTTCTTT. The full variable domain, with the rest looked up from reference TRBV7-6 and TRBJ1-1, is GAGVSQSPRYKVTKRGQDVALRCDPISGHVSLYWYRQALGQGPEFLTYFNYEAQQDKSGLPNDRFSAERPEGSISTLTIQRTEQRDSAMYRCASSLLIQSMNTEAFFGQGTRLTVV.

Only a few counts were recorded for this clonotype. The chain couples TRBV3-1 to TRBJ2-1, with 7 bases matching TRBD1. V gave up 5 bases and J gave up 6 bases; unmatched junction bases: 13. The germline V gene has CDR1 LGHDT and CDR2 YNNKEL (reference sequence). CDR3 length equals 16 residues. The CDR3 bases are TGTGCCAGCAGCGAGAGGGGTCAGGGGGTGTCCAATGAGCAGTTCTTC. Its translation is CASSERGQGVSNEQFF.

This chain joins TRBV20-1 and TRBJ1-6, with TRBD1 matching 9 bases. The CDR3 runs 17 residues. CDR1 DFQATT and CDR2 SNEGSKA come from the germline V gene (reference sequence). V shed 2 bases, J shed 1 base, and the junction held 6 bases outside the gene matches. The CDR3: CSARSRGQGSYNSPLHF. In DNA, the CDR3 is TGCAGTGCTAGATCCCGAGGACAGGGGTCCTATAATTCACCCCTCCACTTT.

This clonotype was counted many times. V usage is TRBV6-5 and J usage is TRBJ2-7; 10 nucleotides line up with TRBD2. The junction had 6 bases not matched to a gene; V was cut back by 6 bases and J by 4 bases. This CDR3 region has 14 residues. Germline CDR1 is MNHEY and CDR2 is SVGAGI. Here the CDR3 reads CASRRSSGSYEQYF. DNA for the CDR3: TGTGCCAGCAGGCGCTCTAGCGGGAGTTACGAGCAGTACTTC.

With regard to this clonotype: The junction departs from germline at one end; a sequencing error may be responsible. The chain is built from TRBV5-5 and TRBJ2-4; 7 positions agree with TRBD1. The CDR3 runs 17 residues. Looked up from germline, CDR1 is SGHKS and CDR2 is YYEKEE (reference sequence). CDR3 protein: CAGSLVSGRTGATYQYF. The CDR3 coding sequence is TGTGCCGGCAGCTTGGTATCGGGGCGGACAGGAGCTACTTATCAGTACTTC.

This chain joins TRBV18 and TRBJ2-7; TRBD2 matches 9 bases. CDR1 is KGHSH, CDR2 LQKENI, per germline. V lost 3 bases, J lost 1 base, and 4 bases stayed unmatched. This CDR3 contains 15 residues. CDR3 sequence reads: CASSPGAGGSYEQYF. Here the CDR3 DNA reads TGTGCCAGCTCACCGGGAGCGGGGGGTTCCTACGAGCAGTACTTC.

The chain couples TRBV27 to TRBJ2-1, with 8 bases aligning to TRBD2. The J call is uncertain, as TRBJ2-7 better fits the DNA end. The germline CDR1 and CDR2 sequences are MNHEY and SMNVEV (reference sequence). CDR3 size: 16 residues. The CDR3 region has the DNA TGTGCCAGCAGTCCGTCCCGGGGGGGTGGTGCCAATGAGCAGTACTTC. Its protein product is CASSPSRGGGANEQYF.

This clonotype was seen ten or more times. This chain connects TRBV5-1 to TRBJ2-3, with 8 bases aligning to TRBD2. V was pared by 5 bases and J by 0 bases, with 8 bases of the junction left unmatched. CDR1 is SGHRS, CDR2 YFSETQ, per germline. The CDR3 runs 16 residues. The CDR3 here is CASRRGDRASTDTQYF. DNA for the CDR3: TGCGCCAGCAGGCGGGGGGACCGTGCTAGCACAGATACGCAGTATTTT. The whole variable domain, remainder taken from reference TRBV5-1 and TRBJ2-3, is KAGVTQTPRYLIKTRGQQVTLSCSPISGHRSVSWYQQTPGQGLQFLFEYFSETQRNKGNFPGRFSGRQFSNSRSEMNVSTLELGDSALYLCASRRGDRASTDTQYFGPGTRLTVL.

The rearrangement joins TRBV7-2 to TRBJ1-5; TRBD1 is a possible D gene (5 bases). The germline V and J ends were trimmed by 3 bases and 7 bases, with 13 bases remaining between them. The CDR3 loop spans 14 amino acids. Per germline, CDR1 SGHTA and CDR2 FQGNSA. CDR3 region: CASSFGDDSQPQHF. CDR3 nucleotide sequence: TGTGCCAGCAGCTTCGGGGACGACAGCCAGCCCCAGCATTTT.

The rearrangement uses TRBV29-1 and TRBJ2-7; TRBD1 matches at 7 bases. J lost 5 bases, V lost 4 bases, and 5 bases had no gene match. Germline assignment: CDR1 SQVTM and CDR2 ANQGSEA. The CDR3 sequence is 12 residues long. CDR3 protein: CSVVTGEHEQYF. DNA for the CDR3: TGCAGCGTTGTAACAGGGGAGCACGAGCAGTACTTC.

This clonotype was recorded a few times. The chain recombines TRBV5-1 with TRBJ2-5; the D gene is possibly TRBD1 (6 bases). The J call may be mistaken, given a closer DNA end match to TRBJ2-7. Germline V gene lookup returns CDR1 SGHRS and CDR2 YFSETQ. CDR3 size: 12 residues. CDR3 bases: TGCGCCAGCAGCACGGACAGTCGCGAGCAGTACTTC. Translated: CASSTDSREQYF.

The V and J genes are TRBV11-2 and TRBJ2-5, with a weak D call TRBD1 (6 bases). Germline V CDR1 and CDR2: SGHAT, FQNNGV. There are 17 residues in the CDR3. V was clipped by 2 bases and J by 0 bases, with 16 bases between them. In DNA form, the CDR3 reads TGTGCCAGCAGCTTATATGGGGGCCCCCCCTACCAAGAGACCCAGTACTTC. It translates to CASSLYGGPPYQETQYF.

This chain uses TRBV20-1 with TRBJ2-5, with 7 bases lining up with TRBD1. V dropped 3 bases and J dropped 4; count of bases not matched to a gene: 5. From germline, CDR1 is DFQATT and CDR2 SNEGSKA (reference sequence). This CDR3 contains 13 residues. In DNA, the CDR3 is TGCAGTGCTAGTCCGGACAGGCTAGAGACCCAGTACTTC. Its translation: CSASPDRLETQYF.

This clonotype has only a few counts. The chain combines TRBV12-3 or TRBV12-4 with TRBJ2-7, with 9 bases fitting TRBD1. The last part of the DNA fits TRBJ2-5 better; the J call may be wrong. The CDR3 contains 14 residues. In DNA form, the CDR3 reads TGTGCCAGCAGGGGGACAGGGAGACAAGAGACCCAGTACTTC. Amino acids: CASRGTGRQETQYF.

This clonotype has a handful of counts. The rearrangement joins TRBV9 to TRBJ1-2; D not certain. Looked up from germline, CDR1 is SGDLS and CDR2 is YYNGEE. V lost 4 bases to trimming and J lost 4 bases, with 14 bases between them. This CDR3 has 14 amino acids. The CDR3 DNA reads as TGTGCCAGCAGCCGCGAGGGAGGGCTCTATGGCTACACCTTC. Amino acids: CASSREGGLYGYTF.

This clonotype was observed a handful of times. J is TRBJ2-3 and V is TRBV7-2; 9 bases agree with TRBD2. Germline assignment: CDR1 SGHTA and CDR2 FQGNSA. The CDR3 totals 18 residues. Trimming at V came to 5 bases and at J to 1 base, leaving 13 bases not matched to a gene. CDR3 nucleotide sequence: TGTGCCAGCAGCCCGGGACTAGCCCGCCCGATTGGCACAGATACGCAGTATTTT. Protein: CASSPGLARPIGTDTQYF.

CDR3 amino acids: CSASGSGQGEETQYF. The CDR3 DNA sequence: TGCAGTGCTAGTGGATCGGGACAGGGGGAGGAGACCCAGTACTTC. The chain recombines TRBV20-1 with TRBJ2-5; 11 positions match TRBD1. CDR1 and CDR2 from the germline V gene are DFQATT and SNEGSKA (reference sequence). This CDR3 has 15 amino acids. V was pared by 3 bases and J by 5 bases, with 8 bases of the junction left unmatched.

This clonotype was counted at least ten times. This chain links TRBV6-6 with TRBJ2-1; D not certain. CDR3 size: 13 residues. The germline gives CDR1 MNHNY, CDR2 SVGAGI (reference sequence). Trimming shortened V by 8 bases and J by 2 bases, and 10 bases separated the two germline ends. In DNA form, the CDR3 reads TGTGCCAGCCATTTAGACACCTACAATGAGCAGTTCTTC. Its translation: CASHLDTYNEQFF.

The chain combines TRBV7-2 with TRBJ2-5, with no clear D. The CDR3 extends over 11 amino acids. The germline V gene encodes CDR1 SGHTA and CDR2 FQGNSA. V lost 4 bases and J lost 4, with 4 bases in between. In DNA, the CDR3 is TGTGCCAGCAGCTCAATAGAGACCCAGTACTTC. Translating it yields CASSSIETQYF.